These 22 T cell receptor beta chains originate from one sample sequenced in a study of blood T cells in healthy people across ages. It was with a sample-barcoded 5' primer and a J-beta primer mix that a second PCR of roughly 6 to 12 cycles was run. Via MiXCR, TCRdb re-called the 5' RACE reads, giving one row per CDR3 protein. Counted here are hundreds of thousands of distinct CDR3 sequences, just over 55% occurring once; the ten biggest clones make up about 26%. The specimen sequenced was blood. The origin of the receptors is a man aged 35-49 years in good health.

With regard to this clonotype: One end of the junction varies from germline; a read error may be responsible. The chain combines TRBV2 with TRBJ1-2, with D possibly TRBD1 on 5 matching bases. The CDR3 is 13 residues long. CDR1 and CDR2 (germline): SNHLY, FYNNEI. The CDR3 spells CASTTGTRLGYTF. CDR3 sequence (DNA): TGCGCCAGCACTACCGGGACGCGGCTCGGCTACACCTTC.

The table lists this clonotype with a few counts. This chain joins TRBV6-5 and TRBJ1-5; tentatively, D is TRBD1 (6 bases). Per the germline V gene, CDR1 is MNHEY and CDR2 is SVGAGI. CDR3 length: 15 amino acids. Deletions cut 5 bases from V and 3 bases from J, with 14 bases between. The CDR3 loop is CASSPAGGANQPQHF. CDR3 DNA sequence: TGTGCCAGCAGTCCGGCCGGGGGGGCCAATCAGCCCCAGCATTTT.

This clonotype was found once. The gene calls are TRBV6-2 or TRBV6-3 and TRBJ1-1; TRBD1 is a possible D gene (5 bases). Germline V lookup: CDR1 MNHEY, CDR2 SVGEGT. The germline V and J ends were trimmed by 9 bases and 2 bases, with 19 bases remaining between them. This CDR3 spans 15 amino acids. This chain's CDR3 is CASHKAGGSNTEAFF. The DNA of the CDR3 is TGTGCCAGTCACAAGGCTGGGGGGTCCAACACTGAAGCTTTCTTT.

The J gene is TRBJ2-7, the V gene TRBV5-6, with TRBD2 matching 14 bases. With V trimmed by 1 base and J by 6 bases, 6 bases remained unmatched. Looked up from germline, CDR1 is SGHDT and CDR2 is YYEEEE. The CDR3 is 16 residues long. This chain's CDR3 is CASSLFGTSGRGEQYF. CDR3 bases: TGTGCCAGCAGCTTGTTTGGGACTAGCGGGAGAGGCGAGCAGTACTTC.

This clonotype came up many times. The gene calls are TRBV7-8 and TRBJ2-4; TRBD1 might be the D (6 bases). Germline V gives CDR1 SGHVS, CDR2 FQNEAQ. The CDR3 runs to 15 residues. V lost 5 bases and J lost 7, with 18 bases in between. CDR3 region: CASSPERITGNIQYF. CDR3 bases: TGTGCCAGCAGCCCCGAACGCATTACAGGGAACATTCAGTACTTC.

This clonotype occurred a few times. The chain carries TRBV10-3 and TRBJ2-5; 12 bases are a match to TRBD2. V gave up 5 bases and J gave up 1 base; unmatched junction bases: 2. Germline V gene lookup returns CDR1 ENHRY and CDR2 SYGVKD. This CDR3 comprises 15 residues. The CDR3 nucleotides read TGTGCCATCAGTAGGACTAGCGGGACCCAAGAGACCCAGTACTTC. This sequence encodes CAISRTSGTQETQYF.

This clonotype turned up a few times. This may come from a read error, since a much larger clone is one base off. This sequence joins TRBV3-1 and TRBJ2-6; 8 positions match TRBD2. Germline-derived CDR1 and CDR2 are LGHDT and YNNKEL (reference sequence). The CDR3 is 16 residues long. J gave up 0 bases and V 4 bases, and 2 bases lay outside the gene matches. For the CDR3, the DNA is TGTGCCAGCAGCCCAGCGGGGGTCTCTGGGGCCAACGTCCTGACTTTC. Translated, it gives CASSPAGVSGANVLTF.

This chain uses TRBV24-1 with TRBJ1-2; possibly TRBD1 for D (5 bases). This CDR3 has 15 residues. Germline CDR1 KGHDR, CDR2 SFDVKD. The V end was cut by 4 bases, the J end by 4 bases, with 15 bases between. As DNA, the CDR3 is TGTGCCACCAGTGAGAGGAACAAAAGGGGCTATGGCTACACCTTC. It translates to CATSERNKRGYGYTF.

This chain's CDR3 is CASRGSGQETQYF. Here the CDR3 DNA reads TGTGCCAGCCGGGGATCGGGACAAGAGACCCAGTACTTC. The chain employs TRBV21-1 and TRBJ2-5; the tabulated D call, TRBD1, remains unverified against the DNA. TRBV21-1 is a recognized pseudogene. The CDR3 spans 13 residues.

A note on this clonotype: Its ends do not fully match the called genes, so a read error is possible. V and J are TRBV6-6 and TRBJ1-2, with 8 bases that match TRBD1. CDR3 length equals 14 residues. The germline V gene has CDR1 MNHNY and CDR2 SVGAGI (reference sequence). The CDR3 DNA reads as TGTGCCAGCAGTTACCCGGACAGGGAAGACGGCTGCACCTTC. It encodes CASSYPDREDGCTF.

This clonotype was observed a handful of times. A much larger clonotype is one base distant, so this may be a read error. The chain uses TRBV27 and TRBJ2-7; tentative D call: TRBD2 (5 bases). V lost 3 bases and J 7 bases, leaving 19 bases between the germline ends. This CDR3 contains 15 residues. Germline values: CDR1 MNHEY, CDR2 SMNVEV (reference sequence). CDR3 nucleotide sequence: TGTGCCAGCAGTTTTTTCGTCGGAGCGGAGGATGAGCAGTACTTC. Encoded protein: CASSFFVGAEDEQYF.

Only one count was recorded for this clonotype. In this CDR3 the conserved last residue, phenylalanine or tryptophan, is missing, so a read error is likely. The J gene is TRBJ2-5, the V gene TRBV20-1; D gene ambiguous. CDR3 length: 14 residues. The V end lost 5 bases, the J end lost 4 bases, and 17 bases lay between the germline ends. CDR1 and CDR2 from the germline V gene are DFQATT and SNEGSKA (reference sequence). CDR3 bases: TGCAGTGCTCAGCAAACGACTCGTACAGAGACCCAGTACGTC. Translating gives CSAQQTTRTETQYV.

This clonotype has only one observation. The chain recombines TRBV27 with TRBJ2-1, with TRBD1 identical over 9 bases. The CDR3 spans 14 residues. Germline assignment: CDR1 MNHEY and CDR2 SMNVEV (reference sequence). V shed 6 bases and J 5 bases; nucleotides not matched to a gene: 5. CDR3 sequence reads: CASREQGADNEQFF. CDR3 nucleotides: TGTGCCAGCAGAGAACAGGGGGCGGACAATGAGCAGTTCTTC.

This clonotype was observed a handful of times. The V call is TRBV12-3 or TRBV12-4, the J call TRBJ1-5; D is unresolved. The CDR3 runs 13 residues. Trimming took off 3 bases at V and 7 bases at J, with 10 bases between the two ends. CDR3 sequence (DNA): TGTGCCAGCAGTTTGGGTTTCGGGCAGCCCCAGCATTTT. It is translated as CASSLGFGQPQHF.

This clonotype was counted ten times or more. This chain uses TRBV29-1 with TRBJ2-5; D is unclear. Germline CDR1 reads SQVTM; CDR2 reads ANQGSEA. Between the trimmed V and J ends, which lost 4 bases and 2 bases, there was a span of 5 bases. The CDR3 is made up of 11 amino acids. DNA of the CDR3: TGCAGCGTTGCAGAGCAAGAGACCCAGTACTTC. Its translation: CSVAEQETQYF.

This clonotype has just a few counts. V usage is TRBV4-3 and J usage is TRBJ2-5; possibly TRBD1 or TRBD2 for D (6 bases each). The J call is doubtful: the DNA matches TRBJ2-7 better. CDR3 length: 14 residues. Looked up from germline, CDR1 is LGHNA and CDR2 is YSLEER. The CDR3 region is CASSQAWGAYEQYF. In DNA, the CDR3 is TGCGCCAGCAGCCAAGCCTGGGGGGCATACGAGCAGTACTTC.

V is TRBV12-3 or TRBV12-4 and J is TRBJ2-1; tentative D call: TRBD2 (7 bases). The CDR3 runs to 13 residues. V gave up 2 bases and J gave up 15 bases, with 17 bases separating them. The CDR3: CASSLSGGGERFF. Written as DNA, the CDR3 is TGTGCCAGCAGTTTATCGGGGGGCGGTGAAAGGTTCTTC.

The CDR3 sequence: CSVRTGGETEQFF. CDR3 DNA: TGCAGCGTCCGGACAGGAGGCGAAACCGAGCAGTTCTTC. The chain is built from TRBV29-1 and TRBJ2-1, with 7 bases that match TRBD1. Trimming took 6 bases from V and 10 from J; bases not matched to a gene: 12. The CDR3 spans 13 residues. Looked up from germline, CDR1 is SQVTM and CDR2 is ANQGSEA.

The chain recombines TRBV6-5 with TRBJ2-7, with D possibly matching TRBD2 (5 bases). CDR1 and CDR2 from the germline V gene are MNHEY and SVGAGI. The V end was cut by 7 bases, the J end by 3 bases, with 13 bases between. This CDR3 contains 13 residues. The chain's CDR3 is CASKSGTRYEQYF. In DNA, the CDR3 is TGTGCCAGCAAGTCGGGAACACGCTACGAGCAGTACTTC.

CDR3 sequence: CASSGPSGTSGRATDTQYF. DNA for the CDR3: TGTGCCAGCAGCGGACCATCCGGGACGAGCGGGAGGGCGACAGATACGCAGTATTTT. The chain has TRBV9 and TRBJ2-3; 10 bases align to TRBD2. CDR1 and CDR2 (germline): SGDLS, YYNGEE. J gave up 3 bases and V 3 bases, and 16 bases lay outside the gene matches. This CDR3 comprises 19 residues.

This clonotype was detected only a few times. V and J are TRBV4-3 and TRBJ2-1; D is unresolved. Germline-derived CDR1 and CDR2 are LGHNA and YSLEER. The CDR3 is made up of 16 amino acids. The V end was cut by 0 bases, the J end by 2 bases, with 11 bases between. CDR3 coding DNA: TGCGCCAGCAGCCAAGAATACGTGGAAACCTACAATGAGCAGTTCTTC. Amino acids: CASSQEYVETYNEQFF.

This rearrangement joins TRBV12-3 or TRBV12-4 to TRBJ2-4; D is undetermined. The CDR3 is 14 residues long. Trimming shortened V by 1 base and J by 8 bases, and 12 bases separated the two germline ends. The DNA of the CDR3 is TGTGCCAGCAGTTTAGGCAGTAGGGAAGACATTCAGTACTTC. Translation gives CASSLGSREDIQYF.